This record covers a single TCR beta chain. This clonotype was seen ten or more times. Its specific antigen is unknown. No much larger clone exists at a distance of one base, and base qualities are not known. V drops 5 bases and J drops 1 base, leaving 17 bases in between. Including cysteine and phenylalanine, the CDR3 has 16 amino acids. Left in the record is the CDR3 DNA by itself, 48 bases read in frame from the first base. Via the germline V gene, CDR1 is MDHEN and CDR2 SYDVKM. The sample is drawn from a study of T cells in Graves' hyperthyroidism and ophthalmopathy (dated by TCRdb to the late 2010s). Concerning the study at large: Peripheral blood was collected at initial diagnosis, before any treatment. To identify distinguishing TCR V-J signatures, a discovery cohort of around 98 patients was used, comprising roughly 45 with Graves' ophthalmopathy and about 59 with stable Graves' hyperthyroidism. An independent validation cohort of fewer than 20 hyperthyroidism patients and about 16 patients who later progressed to ophthalmopathy tested prospective prediction of ophthalmopathy. For training and testing, the 110 or so patients in the discovery cohort were randomly divided in a 7:3 ratio. Thyroid tissue and blood T-cell repertoires from several Graves' hyperthyroidism patients were also compared in the study. After sampling, hyperthyroidism patients received methimazole starting at 30 mg daily, and ophthalmopathy patients received high-dose intravenous methylprednisolone. The paper reports TCR Vbeta CDR3 sequencing of approximately 140 peripheral blood samples: under 45 ophthalmopathy, 75 to 80 hyperthyroidism and around 17 progressor patients. Paper-wide results and their limitations: In validation, progression to ophthalmopathy was predicted by the model with 70.59% sensitivity and roughly 76% specificity, a median of about 6 months before onset. Ophthalmopathy was separated from stable hyperthyroidism by a 13 V-J signature model, with 85% to 90% sensitivity and about 81% specificity obtained in cross-validation and 80%/75% obtained in testing. Most expanded thyroid clonotypes (frequency above 0.001) were also found in blood, which suggests that blood repertoires may mirror thyroid immune responses. No statistical method was used to set the sample size in advance, and investigators knew the group allocation.

TCR beta CDR3 regions were amplified from RNA transcripts. A first-round RT-PCR of the TCR CDR3 used the HTBI primer set with the Qiagen OneStep RT-PCR kit. Libraries were constructed in a second round of multiplex PCR, after which size selection and purification were carried out. Libraries were sequenced paired-end with 100 bp reads on an Illumina HiSeq2000. In the authors' own workflow: Raw data were processed with SOAPnuke, discarding reads with adapters, uncalled bases, mean Phred below 15, or no exact constant-primer or identifier match. COPE v1.2.5 was used to merge the high-quality paired reads, and each unique nucleotide sequence was defined as a clonotype. Clonotypes were aligned to IMGT TRBV, TRBD and TRBJ reference segments using MiTCR v1.1. Only V-J combinations with frequency above 0.0001, covering approximately 99% of repertoires, were analysed. A TCS score was defined as the ratio of F50 (clonal expansion) to E x V (chaos), with BLOSUM62-based TCRdist applied between CDR3 peptides within each V-J. Welch's t-statistics and random forest reduced 500 to 650 V-J features to 10 to 15, which were used in a naive Bayes classifier (R e1071). The public reads were quality trimmed at Q25 with fastp and then assembled into clones with MiXCR by TCRdb, keeping productive beta chains. A single entry per CDR3 protein holds the most common genes and DNA from its merged rows. The V and J calls reflect TCRdb's pipeline rather than the authors' work. For this sample the table gives 400,000 to 550,000 distinct CDR3 sequences, of which approximately 25% were detected only once. The ten largest make up about 11% of the sample.

Ophthalmopathy patients had moderately to severely active disease, Clinical Activity Score of at least 3, NOSPECS grade of at least 4, and duration under 3 months. Exclusion was applied to patients with uncontrolled infections, other autoimmune diseases, pregnancy or lactation. Diagnoses were established on the basis of clinical symptoms, serum thyroxine and TRAb, thyroid ultrasound, and orbital computed tomography. Ficoll-Paque density gradient centrifugation was used to isolate PBMCs from 8.5 to 10 ml of fresh peripheral blood. Total RNA was extracted with Trizol reagent, and quality was checked on an Agilent 2100 Bioanalyzer.

The V and J genes are TRBV28 and TRBJ1-1; 6 matching bases give a weak D call of TRBD1. This receptor was identified in a woman in her twenties or thirties with Graves' ophthalmopathy. The source material was blood. The CDR3 protein is CASSIPQGSGNTEAFF. The DNA is TGTGCCAGCAGTATACCACAGGGATCGGGGAACACTGAAGCTTTCTTT.